Below, one TCR beta chain is given with its context. Its antigen is unknown. The sample belongs to a study of cytomegalovirus exposure and HLA in healthy donors. Study-level background: Previous work identified roughly 120 million unique TCR beta sequences from about 179 million T cells. Study results and limitations: Upon later analysis, HLA-associated TCR beta chains proved more clonally expanded than other, equally common chains.

This CDR3 is built from 8 residues. Germline CDR1 and CDR2: DFQATT and SNEGSKA (reference sequence). PCR amplification relied on 60 Vbeta primers (plus 13 Jbeta primers). The data were produced by immunoSEQ multiplex PCR, yet TCRdb's version contains in-frame clones alone and is incomplete. This sample has fewer than 250,000 clones; roughly 80% occur once, and the top ten carry approximately 2.9%. The TCR was taken from a young man in good health and CMV-seronegative. Sequenced material: PBMCs. This chain joins TRBV20-1 and TRBJ1-2; D remains unclear. CDR3 sequence: CRENGYTF. The CDR3 coding sequence is TGCAGGGAGAATGGCTACACCTTC.